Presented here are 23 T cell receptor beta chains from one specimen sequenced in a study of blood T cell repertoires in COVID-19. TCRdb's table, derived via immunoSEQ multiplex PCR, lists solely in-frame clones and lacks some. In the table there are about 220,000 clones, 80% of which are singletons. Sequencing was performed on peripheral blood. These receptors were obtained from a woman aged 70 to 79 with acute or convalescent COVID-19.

The CDR3 sequence: CASTALAGNTGELFF. In nucleotides, the CDR3 is TGTGCCAGCACCGCACTAGCGGGGAACACCGGGGAGCTGTTTTTT. The chain recombines TRBV6-5 with TRBJ2-2; 9 bases map to TRBD2. Germline CDR1 reads MNHEY; CDR2 reads SVGAGI. The V and J ends lost 7 bases and 1 base, in that order; junction bases with no gene match: 4. The CDR3 consists of 15 residues.

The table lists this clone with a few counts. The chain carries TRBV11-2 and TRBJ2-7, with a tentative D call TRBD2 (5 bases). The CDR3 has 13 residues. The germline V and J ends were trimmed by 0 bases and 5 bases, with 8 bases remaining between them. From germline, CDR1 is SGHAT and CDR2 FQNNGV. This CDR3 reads CASSLDLRDEQYF. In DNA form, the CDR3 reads TGTGCCAGCAGCTTAGATCTGAGGGACGAGCAGTACTTC.

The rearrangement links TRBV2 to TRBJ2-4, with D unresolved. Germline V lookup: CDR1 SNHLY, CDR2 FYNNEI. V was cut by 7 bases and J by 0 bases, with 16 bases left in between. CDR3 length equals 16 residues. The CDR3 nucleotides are TGTGCCAGCACCCGTCCCGAGAGACTAGCCAAAAACATTCAGTACTTC. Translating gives CASTRPERLAKNIQYF.

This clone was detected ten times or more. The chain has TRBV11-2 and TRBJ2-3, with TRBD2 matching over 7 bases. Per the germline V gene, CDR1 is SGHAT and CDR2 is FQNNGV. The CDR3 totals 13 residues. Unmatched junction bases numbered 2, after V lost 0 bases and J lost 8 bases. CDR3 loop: CASSLESGGTQYF. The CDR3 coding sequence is TGTGCCAGCAGCTTAGAGTCGGGGGGTACGCAGTATTTT.

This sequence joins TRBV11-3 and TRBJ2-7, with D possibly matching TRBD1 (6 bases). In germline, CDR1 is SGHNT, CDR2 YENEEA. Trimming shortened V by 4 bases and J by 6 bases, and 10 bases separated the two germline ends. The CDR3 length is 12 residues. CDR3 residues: CASSSQGGEQYF. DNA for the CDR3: TGTGCCAGCAGCTCACAGGGCGGCGAGCAGTACTTC.

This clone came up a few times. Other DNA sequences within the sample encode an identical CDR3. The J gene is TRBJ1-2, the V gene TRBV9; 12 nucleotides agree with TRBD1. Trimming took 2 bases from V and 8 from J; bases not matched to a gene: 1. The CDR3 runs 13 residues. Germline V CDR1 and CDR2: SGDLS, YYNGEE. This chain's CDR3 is CASSVGTGGGYTF. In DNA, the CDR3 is TGTGCCAGCAGCGTCGGGACAGGGGGCGGCTACACCTTC.

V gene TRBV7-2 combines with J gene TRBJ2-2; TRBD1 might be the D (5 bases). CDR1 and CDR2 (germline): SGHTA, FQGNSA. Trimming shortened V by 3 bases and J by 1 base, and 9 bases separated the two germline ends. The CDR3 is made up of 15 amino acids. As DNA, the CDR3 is TGTGCCAGCAGCTTGAGACAGCTGAACACCGGGGAGCTGTTTTTT. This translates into CASSLRQLNTGELFF.

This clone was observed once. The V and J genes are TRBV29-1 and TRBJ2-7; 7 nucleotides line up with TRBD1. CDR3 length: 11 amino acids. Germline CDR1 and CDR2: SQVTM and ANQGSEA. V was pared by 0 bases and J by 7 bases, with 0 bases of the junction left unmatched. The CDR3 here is CSVEDRGEQYF. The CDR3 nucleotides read TGCAGCGTTGAAGACAGGGGGGAGCAGTACTTC.

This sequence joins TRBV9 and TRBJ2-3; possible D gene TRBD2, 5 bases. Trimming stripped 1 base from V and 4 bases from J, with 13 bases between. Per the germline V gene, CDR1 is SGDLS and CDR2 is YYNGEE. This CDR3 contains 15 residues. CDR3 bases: TGTGCCAGCAGCGTAAGGCCGACTAACGCAGATACGCAGTATTTT. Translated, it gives CASSVRPTNADTQYF.

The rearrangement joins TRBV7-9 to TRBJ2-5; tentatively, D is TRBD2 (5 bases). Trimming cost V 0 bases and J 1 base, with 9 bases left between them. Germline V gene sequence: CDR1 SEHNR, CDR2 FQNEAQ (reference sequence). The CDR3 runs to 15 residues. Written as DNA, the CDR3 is TGTGCCAGCAGCTTAGCGCAAAGCGGCCAAGAGACCCAGTACTTC. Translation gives CASSLAQSGQETQYF. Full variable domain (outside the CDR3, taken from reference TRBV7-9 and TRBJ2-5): DTGVSQNPRHKITKRGQNVTFRCDPISEHNRLYWYRQTLGQGPEFLTYFQNEAQLEKSRLLSDRFSAERPKGSFSTLEIQRTEQGDSAMYLCASSLAQSGQETQYFGPGTRLLVL.

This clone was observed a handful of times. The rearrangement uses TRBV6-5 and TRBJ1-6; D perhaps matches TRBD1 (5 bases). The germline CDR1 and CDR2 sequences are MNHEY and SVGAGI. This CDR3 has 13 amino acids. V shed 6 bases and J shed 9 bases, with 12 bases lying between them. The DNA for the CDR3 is TGTGCCAGCAGGCAGGGTAGGGGTTCACCCCTCCACTTT. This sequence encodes CASRQGRGSPLHF.

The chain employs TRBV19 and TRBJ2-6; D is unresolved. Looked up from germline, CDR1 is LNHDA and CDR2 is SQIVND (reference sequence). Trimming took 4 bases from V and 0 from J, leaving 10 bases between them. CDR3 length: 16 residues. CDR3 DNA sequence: TGTGCCAGTAGTAGGCCTTCTAGCTCTGGGGCCAACGTCCTGACTTTC. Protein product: CASSRPSSSGANVLTF.

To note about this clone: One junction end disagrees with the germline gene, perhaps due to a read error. The CDR3 region has the DNA TGTGCCAGCAGCCCGAACGGACAGGGGGCTCACTTC. It translates to CASSPNGQGAHF. The chain combines TRBV6-5 with TRBJ1-2; TRBD1 matches 11 bases. Per germline, CDR1 MNHEY and CDR2 SVGAGI. The CDR3 totals 12 residues.

The CDR3 sequence is CASSLGGLVETQYF. The CDR3 DNA sequence: TGCGCCAGCAGCTTGGGAGGTCTAGTAGAGACCCAGTACTTC. J is TRBJ2-5 and V is TRBV5-1, with D uncertain. The germline V and J ends were trimmed by 0 bases and 4 bases, with 10 bases remaining between them. Germline V lookup: CDR1 SGHRS, CDR2 YFSETQ. This CDR3 region has 14 residues.

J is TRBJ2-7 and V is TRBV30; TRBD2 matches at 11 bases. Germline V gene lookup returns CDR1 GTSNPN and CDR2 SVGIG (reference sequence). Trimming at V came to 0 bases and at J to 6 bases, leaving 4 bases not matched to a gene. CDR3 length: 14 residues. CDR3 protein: CAWSVLAGDSEQYF. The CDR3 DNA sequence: TGTGCCTGGAGTGTACTAGCGGGGGATAGCGAGCAGTACTTC.

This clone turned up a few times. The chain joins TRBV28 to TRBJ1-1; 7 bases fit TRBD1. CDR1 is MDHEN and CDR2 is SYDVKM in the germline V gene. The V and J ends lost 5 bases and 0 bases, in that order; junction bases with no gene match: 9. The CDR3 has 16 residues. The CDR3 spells CASSPHGQVMNTEAFF. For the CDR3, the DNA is TGTGCCAGCAGTCCACATGGACAGGTAATGAACACTGAAGCTTTCTTT.

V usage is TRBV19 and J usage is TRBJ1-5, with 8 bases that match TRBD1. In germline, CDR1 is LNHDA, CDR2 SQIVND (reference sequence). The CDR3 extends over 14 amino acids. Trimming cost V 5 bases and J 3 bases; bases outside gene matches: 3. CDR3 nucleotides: TGTGCCAGTAGTGTGACAGGGGACAATCAGCCCCAGCATTTT. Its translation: CASSVTGDNQPQHF. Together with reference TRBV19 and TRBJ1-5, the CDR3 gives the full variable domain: DGGITQSPKYLFRKEGQNVTLSCEQNLNHDAMYWYRQDPGQGLRLIYYSQIVNDFQKGDIAEGYSVSREKKESFPLTVTSAQKNPTAFYLCASSVTGDNQPQHFGDGTRLSIL.

The DNA of the CDR3 is TGCGCCAGCAGCTTGGCCTTCAGGGGTGGAGAGACCCAGTACTTC. Translation: CASSLAFRGGETQYF. This rearrangement joins TRBV5-1 to TRBJ2-5; TRBD1 is a possible D gene (6 bases). V was pared by 0 bases and J by 4 bases, with 13 bases between. From germline, CDR1 is SGHRS and CDR2 YFSETQ. This CDR3 is 15 amino acids long.

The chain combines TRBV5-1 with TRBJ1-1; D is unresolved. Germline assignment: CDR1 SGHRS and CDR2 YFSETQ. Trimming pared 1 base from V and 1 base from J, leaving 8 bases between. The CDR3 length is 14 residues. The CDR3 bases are TGCGCCAGCAGCTTGTACCCAGGGAACACTGAAGCTTTCTTT. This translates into CASSLYPGNTEAFF.

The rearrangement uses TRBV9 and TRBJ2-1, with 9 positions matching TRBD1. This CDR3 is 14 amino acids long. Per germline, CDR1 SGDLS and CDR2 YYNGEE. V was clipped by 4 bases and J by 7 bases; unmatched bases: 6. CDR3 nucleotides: TGTGCCAGCAGCCCAGTAGACAGGGGGAATGAGCAGTTCTTC. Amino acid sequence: CASSPVDRGNEQFF. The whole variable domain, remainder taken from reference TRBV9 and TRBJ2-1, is DSGVTQTPKHLITATGQRVTLRCSPRSGDLSVYWYQQSLDQGLQFLIQYYNGEERAKGNILERFSAQQFPDLHSELNLSSLELGDSALYFCASSPVDRGNEQFFGPGTRLTVL.

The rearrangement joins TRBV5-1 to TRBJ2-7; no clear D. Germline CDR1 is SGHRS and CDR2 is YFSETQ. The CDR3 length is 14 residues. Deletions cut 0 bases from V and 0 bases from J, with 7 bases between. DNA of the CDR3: TGCGCCAGCAGCTTGGGAGACTTCTCCTACGAGCAGTACGTC. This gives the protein CASSLGDFSYEQYV.

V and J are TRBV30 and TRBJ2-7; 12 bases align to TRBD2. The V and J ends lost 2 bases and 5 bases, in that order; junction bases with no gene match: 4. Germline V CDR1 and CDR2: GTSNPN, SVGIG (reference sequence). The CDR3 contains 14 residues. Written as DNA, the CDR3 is TGTGCCTGGAGTATACTAGCGGGGGGTCACGAGCAGTACTTC. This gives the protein CAWSILAGGHEQYF.

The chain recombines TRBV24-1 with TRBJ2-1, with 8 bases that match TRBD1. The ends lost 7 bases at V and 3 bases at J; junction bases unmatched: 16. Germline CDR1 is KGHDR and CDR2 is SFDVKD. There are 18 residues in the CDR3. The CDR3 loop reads CATSPDRGEIVDYNEQFF. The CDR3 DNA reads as TGTGCCACCAGCCCCGACAGGGGAGAAATAGTAGACTACAATGAGCAGTTCTTC.